This T cell receptor (beta chain) was found in a study of response to subunit inactivated influenza vaccine. Study findings and constraints: With each seasonal influenza vaccination, the authors suggested, few new T cells are recruited.

This clonotype was detected only a few times. Antigen: not known. Via MiXCR, TCRdb re-called the RT-PCR reads, giving one row per CDR3 protein. The sample gives about 780,000 distinct CDR3 sequences, 15% to 20% of which show up once; approximately 10% is in the top ten. The sequence came from a man aged 50 to 59 who received an inactivated influenza vaccine. Sequencing was performed on PBMCs from blood, taken 5 to 6 days after vaccination.

CDR3 bases: TGTGCCAGCAGTCAAGGGACTAGCGGGAGCCCGGACAATGAGCAGTTCTTC. Amino acids: CASSQGTSGSPDNEQFF. J is TRBJ2-1 and V is TRBV12-3 or TRBV12-4; TRBD2 aligns across 14 bases. CDR3 size: 17 residues. The V gene end was trimmed by 5 bases and the J gene end by 5 bases; junction bases not matched to a gene: 8.